This entry lists 31 T cell receptor beta chains sequenced from one sample in a study of glioma-infiltrating T cells. TCR alpha and beta CDR3 regions were amplified from RNA using iRepertoire nested multiplex PCR. MiXCR was run by TCRdb on the multiplex PCR reads, yielding one entry per CDR3 protein. The sample consists of under 150,000 distinct CDR3 sequences, 20% to 25% of them appearing once. Sequencing input: glioma tissue, nonneoplastic brain tissue, or PBMCs (not recorded which). These TCRs come from a human donor with low-grade glioma or glioblastoma, undergoing nonglioma brain surgery, or in good health (not recorded which).

This chain uses TRBV7-9 with TRBJ1-4; the D gene is possibly TRBD1 (5 bases). V shed 8 bases and J shed 8 bases, with 21 bases lying between them. Germline lookup yields CDR1 SEHNR and CDR2 FQNEAQ (reference sequence). The CDR3 is made up of 15 amino acids. This chain's CDR3 is CASAPSGTSREKLFF. The CDR3 DNA reads TGTGCCAGCGCGCCCTCCGGGACCTCGAGAGAAAAACTGTTTTTT.

There are a few counts of this clonotype. The J gene is TRBJ2-5, the V gene TRBV19, with D tentatively TRBD2 (5 bases). V lost 7 bases and J lost 5, with 17 bases in between. Germline CDR1 reads LNHDA; CDR2 reads SQIVND (reference sequence). This CDR3 has 14 residues. CDR3 bases: TGTGCCAGTACCGACACCCCCCGGGGTGAGACCCAGTACTTC. Translating it yields CASTDTPRGETQYF.

This clonotype came up many times. The rearrangement joins TRBV4-1 to TRBJ2-3; D is unresolved. Germline V gene data show CDR1 as MGHRA and CDR2 as YSYEKL. The CDR3 sequence is 14 residues long. V dropped 0 bases and J dropped 2 bases, with 6 bases sitting between them. This CDR3 reads CASSQDPATDTQYF. CDR3 in DNA: TGCGCCAGCAGCCAAGATCCAGCCACAGATACGCAGTATTTT.

The V and J genes are TRBV5-1 and TRBJ2-3, with 8 bases identical to TRBD2. V lost 2 bases, J lost 2 bases, and 10 bases stayed unmatched. The CDR3 runs to 17 residues. The germline gives CDR1 SGHRS, CDR2 YFSETQ. The CDR3 nucleotides read TGCGCCAGCAGCTTAGCCCAAGGGCGGGGGGACACAGATACGCAGTATTTT. Translating it yields CASSLAQGRGDTDTQYF.

This clonotype was recorded at least ten times. The chain couples TRBV6-1 to TRBJ2-7; the match to TRBD1 covers 8 bases. Germline lookup yields CDR1 MNHNS and CDR2 SASEGT. This CDR3 has 14 residues. After removal of 5 bases from V and 3 bases from J, the junction contained 6 bases not matched to a gene. The CDR3 is CASSYSDRGYEQYV. The CDR3 nucleotides are TGTGCCAGCAGTTATTCAGACAGGGGCTACGAGCAGTACGTC.

This clonotype was observed a few times. The chain is built from TRBV7-9 and TRBJ1-5, with D possibly TRBD1 on 5 matching bases. Germline V gives CDR1 SEHNR, CDR2 FQNEAQ (reference sequence). Trimming stripped 2 bases from V and 5 bases from J, with 7 bases between. The CDR3 runs 13 residues. The DNA for the CDR3 is TGTGCCAGCAGCTTATGGGGGGATCAGCCCCAGCATTTT. Its translation: CASSLWGDQPQHF.

The CDR3 region has the DNA TGTGCCAGCACCCTAGGTGATTTGAGTGGAAACACCATATATTTT. It codes for CASTLGDLSGNTIYF. The chain links TRBV7-9 to TRBJ1-3; no reliable D call. From germline, CDR1 is SEHNR and CDR2 FQNEAQ (reference sequence). The CDR3 is 15 amino acids. Trimming pared 7 bases from V and 3 bases from J, leaving 16 bases between.

Worth noting for this clonotype: A read error may be the cause here, since a much bigger clone is one base away. The rearrangement links TRBV6-2 or TRBV6-3 to TRBJ1-2; 7 nucleotides agree with TRBD1. The CDR3 sequence is 14 residues long. Germline values: CDR1 MNHEY, CDR2 SVGEGT. CDR3 bases: TGTGCCAGCAGTGGTGGCAGGGGGGACTATGGCTACAACTTC. It encodes CASSGGRGDYGYNF.

This clonotype was observed a handful of times. A read error may be the cause here, since a much bigger clone is one base away. Because it lacks the conserved phenylalanine or tryptophan at the end, this CDR3 is likely a read error. The chain couples TRBV27 to TRBJ2-2, with D possibly TRBD2 on 6 matching bases. The CDR3 is made up of 13 amino acids. Germline-derived CDR1 and CDR2 are MNHEY and SMNVEV (reference sequence). V lost 3 bases and J 5 bases, leaving 7 bases between the germline ends. CDR3 protein: CASSFGGTGELFL. The CDR3, as DNA: TGTGCCAGCAGTTTCGGGGGAACCGGGGAGCTGTTTTTA.

About this clonotype itself: Since a much larger clone is just one base distant, this may be a read error. The chain recombines TRBV7-6 with TRBJ2-1, with 10 bases that match TRBD1. The CDR3 has 17 amino acids. CDR1 SGHVS and CDR2 FNYEAQ come from the germline V gene. This chain's CDR3 is CASSPRTGTGAHNEKFF. The CDR3 region has the DNA TGTGCCAGCAGCCCAAGAACCGGGACAGGGGCCCACAATGAGAAGTTCTTC.

The chain combines TRBV7-3 with TRBJ1-3, with a possible D match to TRBD1 (6 bases). This CDR3 contains 16 residues. The germline gives CDR1 SGHTA, CDR2 FQGTGA. V lost 5 bases and J 0 bases, leaving 14 bases between the germline ends. The CDR3 region has the DNA TGTGCCAGCAGCCGGGGGCAGTTCAGCTCTGGAAACACCATATATTTT. Protein: CASSRGQFSSGNTIYF.

As to this clonotype: Just one base apart from a much larger clone, this may be a read error. The chain joins TRBV20-1 to TRBJ2-1; 10 bases map to TRBD2. CDR1 and CDR2 (germline): DFQATT, SNEGSKA (reference sequence). This CDR3 is built from 14 residues. V trimming: 1 base; J trimming: 9 bases; junction bases outside the gene matches: 6. CDR3 DNA sequence: TGCAGTGCTAGAGCTACTAGCGGGGTAGGTGAGCAGTTCTTC. Amino acid sequence: CSARATSGVGEQFF.

This chain uses TRBV7-2 with TRBJ1-1, with a possible D match to TRBD1 (5 bases). This CDR3 spans 14 amino acids. CDR1 SGHTA and CDR2 FQGNSA come from the germline V gene. V lost 2 bases to trimming and J lost 5 bases, with 12 bases between them. CDR3 in amino acids: CASSLPGGDTEAFF. The DNA for the CDR3 is TGTGCCAGCAGCTTACCGGGAGGGGATACTGAAGCTTTCTTT.

The rearrangement uses TRBV19 and TRBJ1-2; D gene unclear. Trimming took 4 bases from V and 2 from J, leaving 14 bases between them. Germline CDR1 and CDR2: LNHDA and SQIVND (reference sequence). The CDR3 consists of 15 residues. CDR3 region: CASSTPGRTNYGYTF. CDR3 DNA sequence: TGTGCCAGTAGTACCCCCGGGAGAACCAACTATGGCTACACCTTC.

This clonotype was detected only a few times. This chain joins TRBV19 and TRBJ1-1; D is undetermined. V was trimmed by 3 bases and J by 0 bases, leaving 5 bases between them. The CDR3 totals 13 residues. CDR1 and CDR2 (germline): LNHDA, SQIVND (reference sequence). The CDR3 spells CASSIALNTEAFF. The CDR3 bases are TGTGCCAGTAGTATCGCCCTGAACACTGAAGCTTTCTTT. Supplemented by reference TRBV19 and TRBJ1-1, the full variable domain reads DGGITQSPKYLFRKEGQNVTLSCEQNLNHDAMYWYRQDPGQGLRLIYYSQIVNDFQKGDIAEGYSVSREKKESFPLTVTSAQKNPTAFYLCASSIALNTEAFFGQGTRLTVV.

This chain links TRBV9 with TRBJ2-5; possibly TRBD2 for D (6 bases). CDR3 length equals 14 residues. Trimming shortened V by 0 bases and J by 5 bases, and 11 bases separated the two germline ends. Looked up from germline, CDR1 is SGDLS and CDR2 is YYNGEE. The CDR3 coding sequence is TGTGCCAGCAGCGTAGACCTAGGAGGGGAGACCCAGTACTTC. It yields the protein CASSVDLGGETQYF.

The chain carries TRBV7-9 and TRBJ2-1; D tentatively reads TRBD1 or TRBD2 (5 bases each). This CDR3 contains 17 residues. Germline CDR1 is SEHNR and CDR2 is FQNEAQ (reference sequence). Trimming pared 1 base from V and 4 bases from J, leaving 17 bases between. The CDR3 reads CASSLGRAGRVYNEQFF. The CDR3 nucleotides read TGTGCCAGCAGCTTAGGTCGCGCAGGGAGAGTTTACAATGAGCAGTTCTTC.

There are a few counts of this clonotype. The gene calls are TRBV4-2 and TRBJ1-5; 7 positions match TRBD1. CDR1 and CDR2 from the germline V gene are LGHNA and YNFKEQ. J lost 2 bases, V lost 0 bases, and 4 bases had no gene match. CDR3 length equals 16 residues. For the CDR3, the DNA is TGTGCCAGCAGCCAAGATTTCGGACAGGGCAATCAGCCCCAGCATTTT. Its translation: CASSQDFGQGNQPQHF.

This clonotype was picked up many times. The chain carries TRBV6-6 and TRBJ1-4, with TRBD1 matching 7 bases. Germline V gives CDR1 MNHNY, CDR2 SVGAGI (reference sequence). The CDR3 spans 15 residues. Trimming removed 2 bases from V and 5 bases from J; junction bases left unmatched: 5. The CDR3 DNA follows: TGTGCCAGCAGTTACGACAGGGCTCTAAATGAAAAACTGTTTTTT. The encoded protein is CASSYDRALNEKLFF.

The V gene is TRBV7-8, the J gene TRBJ1-4; the D is unclear. V lost 3 bases and J lost 7, with 21 bases in between. Germline CDR1 reads SGHVS; CDR2 reads FQNEAQ. This CDR3 contains 17 residues. CDR3 in amino acids: CASSFGLASTGSEKLFF. The CDR3 region has the DNA TGTGCCAGCAGCTTTGGGCTAGCCTCGACGGGGAGTGAAAAACTGTTTTTT.

This clonotype has just a few counts. The chain is built from TRBV11-3 and TRBJ2-1, with a possible D match to TRBD1 (7 bases). This CDR3 is built from 14 residues. Germline V CDR1 and CDR2: SGHNT, YENEEA. Trimming stripped 2 bases from V and 9 bases from J, with 14 bases between. This chain's CDR3 is CASSLWPQGGEQFF. Written as DNA, the CDR3 is TGTGCCAGCAGCTTATGGCCCCAGGGGGGTGAGCAGTTCTTC.

Regarding this clonotype: It may be a read error: a sequence one base away is much more abundant. This chain uses TRBV20-1 with TRBJ1-4; 8 bases align to TRBD1. Germline V lookup: CDR1 DFQATT, CDR2 SNEGSKA (reference sequence). V lost 0 bases and J lost 8; bases outside the gene matches: 8. The CDR3 is made up of 15 amino acids. The DNA of the CDR3 is TGCAGTGCTAGAGATCCGACAGGGGCCACGGAAAAACTGTTTTTT. Amino acid sequence: CSARDPTGATEKLFF.

About this clonotype: This may arise from a read error, as a much more abundant clone is one base away. A read error is likely, as this CDR3 ends without the conserved phenylalanine or tryptophan. The gene calls are TRBV27 and TRBJ1-2; 7 bases are a match to TRBD1. In germline, CDR1 is MNHEY, CDR2 SMNVEV (reference sequence). Trimming at V came to 4 bases and at J to 6 bases, leaving 8 bases not matched to a gene. The CDR3 contains 14 residues. In DNA, the CDR3 is TGTGCCAGCAGTTCGCCGACAGGGAGAGATGGCTACACCTCC. Translating gives CASSSPTGRDGYTS.

This clonotype has just a few counts. As DNA, the CDR3 is TGTGCCAGCAGCTTGGACAGACTAGGCTACACCTTC. Its translation is CASSLDRLGYTF. The chain has TRBV5-4 and TRBJ1-2; D call uncertain. Trimming removed 0 bases from V and 8 bases from J, with 8 bases in between. This CDR3 region has 12 residues. CDR1 is SGHNT, CDR2 YYREEE, per germline (reference sequence).

Note on this clonotype: This clone may be a read error of a much larger clone one base away. V usage is TRBV7-8 and J usage is TRBJ1-1, with 7 bases aligning to TRBD1. CDR1 is SGHVS and CDR2 is FQNEAQ in the germline V gene. Trimming removed 5 bases from V and 3 bases from J; junction bases left unmatched: 15. CDR3 size: 17 residues. The CDR3 DNA sequence: TGTGCCAGCAGCCTCGACAGGGTCAGGGCCAAGGACACTGAAGCTTTCTTT. Translated: CASSLDRVRAKDTEAFF.

The chain links TRBV4-1 to TRBJ2-7, with TRBD2 matching 12 bases. After removal of 5 bases from V and 7 bases from J, the junction contained 6 bases not matched to a gene. CDR1 is MGHRA, CDR2 YSYEKL, per germline. The CDR3 runs to 14 residues. The CDR3 sequence is CASSNLAGGREQYV. The CDR3 region has the DNA TGCGCCAGCAGCAACCTAGCGGGGGGGCGGGAGCAGTACGTC.

Ten or more counts support this clonotype. The chain carries TRBV4-2 and TRBJ1-6, with D possibly TRBD1 on 6 matching bases. Germline CDR1 and CDR2: LGHNA and YNFKEQ. The V gene lost 4 bases and the J gene lost 8 bases, with 12 bases spanning the gap. The CDR3 is 14 residues long. Written as DNA, the CDR3 is TGTGCCAGCAGCCCCGGACAGACCGATTCACCCCTCCACTTT. Translated, it gives CASSPGQTDSPLHF.

Remarks on this clonotype: It may be a read error: a sequence one base away is much more abundant. The chain carries TRBV28 and TRBJ1-1; D possibly corresponds to TRBD1 (5 bases). The germline V gene encodes CDR1 MDHEN and CDR2 SYDVKM. This CDR3 comprises 15 residues. The CDR3 sequence is CACTGAHDGDTEAFF. CDR3 in DNA: TGTGCTTGCACTGGGGCCCATGATGGGGACACTGAAGCTTTCTTT.

This clonotype has a single count. The V and J genes are TRBV7-9 and TRBJ1-5; D gene ambiguous. The CDR3 covers 14 residues. V was trimmed by 7 bases and J by 0 bases, leaving 10 bases between them. The V gene's germline CDR1 is SEHNR and CDR2 FQNEAQ (reference sequence). Written as DNA, the CDR3 is TGTGCCAGCACCACGGATGGTAGCAATCAGCCCCAGCATTTT. Residues: CASTTDGSNQPQHF. Full variable domain (outside the CDR3, taken from reference TRBV7-9 and TRBJ1-5): DTGVSQNPRHKITKRGQNVTFRCDPISEHNRLYWYRQTLGQGPEFLTYFQNEAQLEKSRLLSDRFSAERPKGSFSTLEIQRTEQGDSAMYLCASTTDGSNQPQHFGDGTRLSIL.

The V gene is TRBV4-1, the J gene TRBJ1-1; possibly TRBD1 for D (6 bases). The CDR3 runs 14 residues. CDR1 MGHRA and CDR2 YSYEKL come from the germline V gene. V lost 0 bases, J lost 11 bases, and 16 bases lay in between. CDR3 DNA sequence: TGCGCCAGCAGCCAAGACCTGAGGACAGTTCGGGCTTTCTTT. As protein: CASSQDLRTVRAFF.

This clonotype was observed many times. This chain connects TRBV3-1 to TRBJ1-5; 7 positions agree with TRBD1. Germline CDR1 and CDR2: LGHDT and YNNKEL (reference sequence). CDR3 size: 13 residues. J lost 7 bases, V lost 4 bases, and 4 bases had no gene match. The CDR3 is CASSLQGGQPQHF. In DNA form, the CDR3 reads TGTGCCAGCAGCCTACAAGGGGGCCAGCCCCAGCATTTT.